Listed here are 7 T cell receptor beta chains from one sample, sequenced in a study of technical replicates of blood from a handful of donors. Assay used: immunoSEQ multiplex PCR; TCRdb lists only in-frame clones, some missing. The table shows 100,000 or so clones, with about 95% occurring only once. Material for sequencing was T cells isolated from PBMCs. These TCRs come from a human donor in good health.

The rearrangement uses TRBV5-1 and TRBJ2-4; 8 bases fit TRBD1. J gave up 8 bases and V 3 bases, and 7 bases lay outside the gene matches. Germline V gene data show CDR1 as SGHRS and CDR2 as YFSETQ. This CDR3 spans 14 amino acids. The CDR3 sequence: CASSSRGQSDIQYF. The CDR3 DNA reads TGCGCCAGCAGCTCCAGGGGGCAATCGGACATTCAGTACTTC.

The chain links TRBV2 to TRBJ2-1, with D unclear. The CDR3 is 14 residues long. Trimming removed 8 bases from V and 0 bases from J, with 11 bases in between. Germline lookup yields CDR1 SNHLY and CDR2 FYNNEI. CDR3 in amino acids: CASRVVSSYNEQFF. The CDR3 DNA follows: TGTGCCAGCCGGGTCGTTAGCTCCTACAATGAGCAGTTCTTC.

This clone came up once. V usage is TRBV11-3 and J usage is TRBJ2-2, with 8 bases that match TRBD2. Germline V gives CDR1 SGHNT, CDR2 YENEEA. The CDR3 is made up of 17 amino acids. Losses at the gene ends were 3 bases for V and 7 bases for J; bases not matched to a gene: 13. CDR3 nucleotide sequence: TGTGCCAGCAGCTTTGTACTACCCGGGACTAGGGACGGGGAGCTGTTTTTT. It is translated as CASSFVLPGTRDGELFF. Full variable domain (outside the CDR3, taken from reference TRBV11-3 and TRBJ2-2): EAGVVQSPRYKIIEKKQPVAFWCNPISGHNTLYWYLQNLGQGPELLIRYENEEAVDDSQLPKDRFSAERLKGVDSTLKIQPAELGDSAVYLCASSFVLPGTRDGELFFGEGSRLTVL.

The chain couples TRBV28 to TRBJ2-1; no reliable D call. Trimming removed 2 bases from V and 9 bases from J, with 5 bases in between. The CDR3 spans 11 residues. Germline V gene sequence: CDR1 MDHEN, CDR2 SYDVKM. The DNA of the CDR3 is TGTGCCAGCAGTTTAGAGGCTGAGCAGTTCTTC. Amino acids: CASSLEAEQFF.

This clone occurred once. The rearrangement links TRBV27 to TRBJ2-5; 9 positions match TRBD2. Germline values: CDR1 MNHEY, CDR2 SMNVEV (reference sequence). The CDR3 covers 13 residues. Trimming cost V 7 bases and J 5 bases; bases outside gene matches: 5. Written as DNA, the CDR3 is TGTGCCAGCAAGGTAGCGGGAGAGGAGACCCAGTACTTC. It specifies CASKVAGEETQYF.

This clone was observed a single time. This chain connects TRBV19 to TRBJ1-4, with D possibly matching TRBD1 (6 bases). V was pared by 4 bases and J by 5 bases, with 11 bases between. Germline V CDR1 and CDR2: LNHDA, SQIVND (reference sequence). The CDR3 sequence is 14 residues long. CDR3 DNA sequence: TGTGCCAGTAGTAGGGGGGGCCCGAATGAAAAACTGTTTTTT. Protein: CASSRGGPNEKLFF. The full variable domain, completed using reference TRBV19 and TRBJ1-4, is DGGITQSPKYLFRKEGQNVTLSCEQNLNHDAMYWYRQDPGQGLRLIYYSQIVNDFQKGDIAEGYSVSREKKESFPLTVTSAQKNPTAFYLCASSRGGPNEKLFFGSGTQLSVL.

This CDR3 reads CASSEYPGTEAFF. The DNA of the CDR3 is TGTGCCAGCAGTGAATATCCGGGCACTGAAGCTTTCTTT. V and J are TRBV25-1 and TRBJ1-1; D not resolved. The V end was cut by 0 bases, the J end by 4 bases, with 6 bases between. The CDR3 is made up of 13 amino acids. CDR1 and CDR2 (germline): MGHDK, SYGVNS. The whole variable domain, remainder taken from reference TRBV25-1 and TRBJ1-1, is EADIYQTPRYLVIGTGKKITLECSQTMGHDKMYWYQQDPGMELHLIHYSYGVNSTEKGDLSSESTVSRIRTEHFPLTLESARPSHTSQYLCASSEYPGTEAFFGQGTRLTVV.